The 9 T cell receptor beta chains given below trace back to one sample, sequenced in a study of T cell repertoires in cytomegalovirus infection. TCRdb fed the reads into MiXCR, producing one record per CDR3 protein. The data hold about a million distinct CDR3 sequences, with less than 35% observed a single time. No antigens are known for them. The material sequenced was cultured CD8+ T cells from PBMCs, taken from culture after CMV antigen stimulation. The source is a human donor in good health (CMV status not recorded). Some clones in this sample may be carry-over from other donors' samples.

Many counts were recorded for this clonotype. The CDR3: CASSFPGTSNPTDTQYF. The CDR3 nucleotides read TGTGCCAGCAGCTTTCCCGGGACTAGCAATCCGACAGATACGCAGTATTTT. The chain couples TRBV7-9 to TRBJ2-3, with 9 bases fitting TRBD2. The CDR3 extends over 17 amino acids. Trimming removed 3 bases from V and 3 bases from J; junction bases left unmatched: 10. Germline lookup yields CDR1 SEHNR and CDR2 FQNEAQ (reference sequence). The variable domain in full, with the rest retrieved from reference TRBV7-9 and TRBJ2-3, is DTGVSQNPRHKITKRGQNVTFRCDPISEHNRLYWYRQTLGQGPEFLTYFQNEAQLEKSRLLSDRFSAERPKGSFSTLEIQRTEQGDSAMYLCASSFPGTSNPTDTQYFGPGTRLTVL.

This clonotype was observed at least ten times. The V gene is TRBV10-3, the J gene TRBJ2-1; 9 nucleotides align to TRBD2. The CDR3 covers 14 residues. Per germline, CDR1 ENHRY and CDR2 SYGVKD. With V trimmed by 9 bases and J by 4 bases, 7 bases remained unmatched. The CDR3 reads CAIRPSGAYNEQFF. CDR3 nucleotides: TGTGCCATTCGGCCTAGCGGGGCTTACAATGAGCAGTTCTTC.

This clonotype was seen repeatedly, ten times or more. V usage is TRBV20-1 and J usage is TRBJ2-1; 9 nucleotides agree with TRBD2. CDR1 and CDR2 from the germline V gene are DFQATT and SNEGSKA (reference sequence). The CDR3 runs to 17 residues. The trim removed 0 bases at V and 3 bases at J, leaving 9 bases unmatched. This CDR3 reads CSARDTLAGHHYNEQFF. In DNA, the CDR3 is TGCAGTGCTAGAGATACTCTAGCGGGGCACCACTACAATGAGCAGTTCTTC.

This clonotype showed up just a few times. V is TRBV6-6 and J is TRBJ2-3; 9 bases line up with TRBD2. The ends lost 0 bases at V and 4 bases at J; junction bases unmatched: 8. CDR1 is MNHNY, CDR2 SVGAGI, per germline (reference sequence). This CDR3 spans 17 amino acids. DNA of the CDR3: TGTGCCAGCAGTTACTCGCCGCGCGGGGGGGCAGCAGATACGCAGTATTTT. This gives the protein CASSYSPRGGAADTQYF.

This clonotype came up a few times. This chain uses TRBV7-9 with TRBJ2-3, with no clear D. The CDR3 is made up of 14 amino acids. V shed 0 bases and J shed 2 bases, with 6 bases lying between them. Germline loops: CDR1 SEHNR, CDR2 FQNEAQ (reference sequence). The DNA of the CDR3 is TGTGCCAGCAGCTTAGCGGTCTTCACAGATACGCAGTATTTT. Its protein is CASSLAVFTDTQYF.

The chain couples TRBV7-9 to TRBJ2-1; 8 bases match TRBD1. Germline CDR1 and CDR2: SEHNR and FQNEAQ (reference sequence). The CDR3 covers 16 residues. V lost 5 bases to trimming and J lost 6 bases; unmatched junction nucleotides: 12. The DNA of the CDR3 is TGTGCCAGCAGCGGCCCAGGGGGCTCTCGAGTCAATGAGCAGTTCTTC. This translates into CASSGPGGSRVNEQFF.

This clonotype was seen only once. The V call is TRBV4-2, the J call TRBJ2-3; possible D gene TRBD1, 6 bases. CDR1 is LGHNA and CDR2 is YNFKEQ in the germline V gene. This CDR3 is built from 18 residues. V was clipped by 2 bases and J by 0 bases, with 18 bases between them. The CDR3 sequence: CASSQKTGYGTSTDTQYF. In nucleotides, the CDR3 is TGTGCCAGCAGCCAAAAAACAGGGTACGGAACCAGCACAGATACGCAGTATTTT.

Here the CDR3 reads CSARVVELNTEAFF. The CDR3 DNA sequence: TGCAGTGCTAGAGTCGTGGAACTGAACACTGAAGCTTTCTTT. The chain joins TRBV20-1 to TRBJ1-1, with unresolved D. The V end lost 1 base, the J end lost 0 bases, and 9 bases lay between the germline ends. Looked up from germline, CDR1 is DFQATT and CDR2 is SNEGSKA (reference sequence). The CDR3 has 14 residues.

The chain is built from TRBV20-1 and TRBJ2-2; 7 bases fit TRBD1. Trimming at V came to 6 bases and at J to 3 bases, leaving 7 bases not matched to a gene. The V gene's germline CDR1 is DFQATT and CDR2 SNEGSKA (reference sequence). CDR3 length: 14 amino acids. CDR3 sequence: CSAFTGADTGELFF. In DNA, the CDR3 is TGCAGTGCCTTTACAGGGGCGGACACCGGGGAGCTGTTTTTT.